Following are 25 T cell receptor beta chains from one sample sequenced in a study of T cell repertoires in cytomegalovirus infection. MiXCR was run by TCRdb on the reads, yielding one entry per CDR3 protein. Among fewer than 350,000 distinct CDR3 sequences, over 7.5% were seen once, and the ten largest hold 3.5% to 4.5%. Material for sequencing was PBMCs. The source of these receptors is a human donor in good health (CMV status not recorded). Some clones in this sample may be carry-over from other donors' samples.

The J gene is TRBJ1-3, the V gene TRBV7-9; no clear D gene. Germline V CDR1 and CDR2: SEHNR, FQNEAQ (reference sequence). Between the trimmed V and J ends, which lost 8 bases and 1 base, there was a span of 6 bases. The CDR3 is 12 residues long. The CDR3 DNA reads TGTGCCAGCGTAGGGTCTGGAAACACCATATATTTT. Its translation is CASVGSGNTIYF. Together with reference TRBV7-9 and TRBJ1-3, the CDR3 gives the full variable domain: DTGVSQNPRHKITKRGQNVTFRCDPISEHNRLYWYRQTLGQGPEFLTYFQNEAQLEKSRLLSDRFSAERPKGSFSTLEIQRTEQGDSAMYLCASVGSGNTIYFGEGSWLTVV.

This chain uses TRBV7-2 with TRBJ2-7; 8 nucleotides match TRBD2. The CDR3 has 13 amino acids. Trimming removed 2 bases from V and 7 bases from J; junction bases left unmatched: 4. Germline CDR1 and CDR2: SGHTA and FQGNSA. DNA for the CDR3: TGTGCCAGCAGCTTAACGGGGGGGAGGGAGCAGTACTTC. As protein: CASSLTGGREQYF. The full variable domain, completed using reference TRBV7-2 and TRBJ2-7, is GAGVSQSPSNKVTEKGKDVELRCDPISGHTALYWYRQSLGQGLEFLIYFQGNSAPDKSGLPSDRFSAERTGGSVSTLTIQRTQQEDSAVYLCASSLTGGREQYFGPGTRLTVT.

CDR3 coding DNA: TGCAGCGTTGGGGTCAGGGAAGCTTTCTTT. It specifies CSVGVREAFF. The genes are TRBV29-1 and TRBJ1-1; D remains ambiguous. Germline V gene sequence: CDR1 SQVTM, CDR2 ANQGSEA. V was pared by 4 bases and J by 8 bases, with 8 bases between. This CDR3 comprises 10 residues.

The chain has TRBV19 and TRBJ2-2; D could derive from TRBD1 or TRBD2 (6 bases each). The CDR3 totals 16 residues. V was pared by 7 bases and J by 7 bases, with 22 bases between. Germline-derived CDR1 and CDR2 are LNHDA and SQIVND (reference sequence). In DNA form, the CDR3 reads TGTGCCAGTACGACGGCGGGGACAAGAGGTCACGGGGAGCTGTTTTTT. Protein product: CASTTAGTRGHGELFF.

This clonotype was counted a few times. The gene calls are TRBV12-3 or TRBV12-4 and TRBJ1-1; TRBD1 aligns across 9 bases. The CDR3 totals 17 residues. After removal of 7 bases from V and 0 bases from J, the junction contained 12 bases not matched to a gene. Written as DNA, the CDR3 is TGTGCCAGCACCTTTCCCCCGGGACAGGGAATGAACACTGAAGCTTTCTTT. Translated, it gives CASTFPPGQGMNTEAFF.

This clonotype was seen only a few times. The chain employs TRBV20-1 and TRBJ2-3; TRBD2 aligns across 11 bases. Germline-derived CDR1 and CDR2 are DFQATT and SNEGSKA (reference sequence). The ends lost 2 bases at V and 5 bases at J; junction bases unmatched: 0. CDR3 length: 13 residues. CDR3 sequence reads: CSARLAGGDTQYF. CDR3 sequence (DNA): TGCAGTGCTAGACTAGCGGGAGGAGATACGCAGTATTTT.

This clonotype was seen only a few times. This chain connects TRBV28 to TRBJ1-1, with D possibly matching TRBD1 (5 bases). CDR3 length: 13 residues. Per germline, CDR1 MDHEN and CDR2 SYDVKM. Trimming left V 5 bases short and J 9 bases short, with 16 bases between. The DNA for the CDR3 is TGTGCCAGCAGTCCTCCGGGGACGCTTAAAGCTTTCTTT. Translation: CASSPPGTLKAFF.

This clonotype was detected only a few times. The chain employs TRBV6-5 and TRBJ2-1; TRBD2 is a possible D gene (5 bases). The germline V gene has CDR1 MNHEY and CDR2 SVGAGI. The V end lost 5 bases, the J end lost 2 bases, and 16 bases lay between the germline ends. The CDR3 consists of 16 residues. The CDR3 protein is CASSKQTSGTYNEQFF. In DNA, the CDR3 is TGTGCCAGCAGTAAACAAACTAGTGGGACCTACAATGAGCAGTTCTTC.

The genes are TRBV6-1 and TRBJ1-2; D remains ambiguous. Trimming took off 2 bases at V and 4 bases at J, with 8 bases between the two ends. This CDR3 has 13 residues. Germline V lookup: CDR1 MNHNS, CDR2 SASEGT. The DNA for the CDR3 is TGTGCCAGCAGTGAACGGGAGACCTATGGCTACACCTTC. This codes for CASSERETYGYTF.

This clonotype was counted many times. This sequence joins TRBV7-3 and TRBJ2-5; D is unclear. Germline V gene sequence: CDR1 SGHTA, CDR2 FQGTGA. V lost 10 bases and J lost 6, with 27 bases in between. The CDR3 sequence is 16 residues long. CDR3 in DNA: TGTGCCACCCCTCCGAGGCCTTGTCGGAAGGCGAAGACCCAGTACTTC. It codes for CATPPRPCRKAKTQYF. The complete variable domain, with remaining parts taken from reference TRBV7-3 and TRBJ2-5, reads GAGVSQTPSNKVTEKGKYVELRCDPISGHTALYWYRQSLGQGPEFLIYFQGTGAADDSGLPNDRFFAVRPEGSVSTLKIQRTERGDSAVYLCATPPRPCRKAKTQYFGPGTRLLVL.

Remarks on this clonotype: This may stem from a read error, because a much larger clone lies one nucleotide away. The chain recombines TRBV2 with TRBJ2-1; 7 bases are a match to TRBD2. Germline-derived CDR1 and CDR2 are SNHLY and FYNNEI. The J segment lost 5 bases and the V segment lost 7 bases, leaving 8 bases of the junction unmatched. The CDR3 runs 14 residues. CDR3 sequence reads: CASTGLVGNNEQFF. CDR3 nucleotide sequence: TGTGCCAGCACCGGACTAGTGGGGAACAATGAGCAGTTCTTC. Drawing the rest from reference TRBV2 and TRBJ2-1, the complete variable domain is EPEVTQTPSHQVTQMGQEVILRCVPISNHLYFYWYRQILGQKVEFLVSFYNNEISEKSEIFDDQFSVERPDGSNFTLKIRSTKLEDSAMYFCASTGLVGNNEQFFGPGTRLTVL.

In its sample, this clonotype was seen many times. The CDR3 DNA sequence: TGCAGTGCTAAACCGGGACAGGCCCTCAGAGAGCAGTACTTC. It codes for CSAKPGQALREQYF. This chain uses TRBV20-1 with TRBJ2-7; TRBD1 matches at 8 bases. The germline V gene encodes CDR1 DFQATT and CDR2 SNEGSKA (reference sequence). This CDR3 spans 14 amino acids. Trimming cost V 4 bases and J 7 bases; bases outside gene matches: 12.

This clonotype showed up just a few times. This chain links TRBV6-2 or TRBV6-3 with TRBJ1-3, with 8 positions matching TRBD1. Germline CDR1 reads MNHEY; CDR2 reads SVGEGT. This CDR3 is 15 amino acids long. The junction had 11 bases not matched to a gene; V was cut back by 5 bases and J by 8 bases. This CDR3 is CASSRAQGEVDTIYF. As DNA, the CDR3 is TGTGCCAGCAGTCGAGCACAGGGGGAGGTTGACACCATATATTTT.

A few counts support this clonotype. The CDR3 reads CAWSEGPPGVTQYF. CDR3 bases: TGTGCCTGGAGTGAGGGGCCCCCGGGGGTTACGCAGTATTTT. This sequence joins TRBV30 and TRBJ2-3, with D tentatively TRBD2 (6 bases). The germline V gene encodes CDR1 GTSNPN and CDR2 SVGIG (reference sequence). The CDR3 contains 14 residues. V lost 1 base and J 8 bases, leaving 16 bases between the germline ends.

This clonotype was picked up one time. A read error may be the cause here, since a much bigger clone is one base away. This chain joins TRBV7-2 and TRBJ2-7; maybe TRBD1 (5 bases). The CDR3 length is 15 residues. CDR1 and CDR2 (germline): SGHTA, FQGNSA. Trimming stripped 1 base from V and 9 bases from J, with 19 bases between. The CDR3 protein is CASSLVGNRFGVQYF. DNA for the CDR3: TGTGCCAGCAGCTTAGTAGGGAACAGGTTTGGCGTGCAGTACTTC.

The CDR3, as DNA: TGTGCCAGCGGCCGGGACATGCAGTATTTT. Translated, it gives CASGRDMQYF. This sequence joins TRBV12-3 or TRBV12-4 and TRBJ2-3; possibly TRBD1 for D (6 bases). This CDR3 contains 10 residues. Trimming stripped 8 bases from V and 11 bases from J, with 11 bases between.

The chain carries TRBV2 and TRBJ2-7; 7 bases map to TRBD2. V shed 8 bases and J 4 bases; nucleotides not matched to a gene: 14. The germline V gene has CDR1 SNHLY and CDR2 FYNNEI. The CDR3 sequence is 15 residues long. The CDR3, as DNA: TGTGCCAGCTCGTTTGGCGGGAGTGGAGGTTACGAGCAGTACTTC. This gives the protein CASSFGGSGGYEQYF.

This clonotype was observed a handful of times. The rearrangement links TRBV4-3 to TRBJ1-1, with D possibly being TRBD1 (6 bases). The CDR3 has 14 residues. CDR1 is LGHNA, CDR2 YSLEER, per germline. Deletions cut 1 base from V and 7 bases from J, with 13 bases between. CDR3 amino acids: CASSQVYREFEAFF. The CDR3 DNA sequence: TGCGCCAGCAGCCAAGTGTACAGGGAATTTGAAGCTTTCTTT.

This clonotype was recorded once. The V gene is TRBV20-1, the J gene TRBJ2-1; the D is unclear. Germline V gene lookup returns CDR1 DFQATT and CDR2 SNEGSKA (reference sequence). V shed 6 bases and J shed 7 bases, with 13 bases lying between them. The CDR3 extends over 12 amino acids. The CDR3: CSAYKLENEQFF. The CDR3 DNA reads as TGCAGTGCGTACAAGCTAGAAAATGAGCAGTTCTTC.

This clonotype has a count of ten or more. This chain links TRBV7-2 with TRBJ1-1; D not certain. CDR3 length equals 16 residues. Germline V gene sequence: CDR1 SGHTA, CDR2 FQGNSA. V gave up 5 bases and J gave up 0 bases, with 16 bases separating them. The CDR3 DNA sequence: TGTGCCAGCAGCCCATTTGACATGCTTCTGAACACTGAAGCTTTCTTT. Translating it yields CASSPFDMLLNTEAFF. The complete variable domain, with remaining parts taken from reference TRBV7-2 and TRBJ1-1, reads GAGVSQSPSNKVTEKGKDVELRCDPISGHTALYWYRQSLGQGLEFLIYFQGNSAPDKSGLPSDRFSAERTGGSVSTLTIQRTQQEDSAVYLCASSPFDMLLNTEAFFGQGTRLTVV.

This clonotype was found many times. The gene calls are TRBV3-1 and TRBJ2-1; 7 bases agree with TRBD1. Germline V lookup: CDR1 LGHDT, CDR2 YNNKEL (reference sequence). This CDR3 contains 15 residues. With 3 bases clipped from V and 2 bases from J, the junction kept 4 bases outside the gene matches. The CDR3 region is CASSQNRGTYNEQFF. CDR3 DNA: TGTGCCAGCAGCCAGAACAGGGGAACCTACAATGAGCAGTTCTTC.

Ten or more counts support this clonotype. This sequence joins TRBV7-8 and TRBJ2-1; TRBD1 aligns across 10 bases. The junction had 11 bases not matched to a gene; V was cut back by 5 bases and J by 7 bases. This CDR3 has 16 residues. From germline, CDR1 is SGHVS and CDR2 FQNEAQ. CDR3 DNA: TGTGCCAGCAGCCCAAGCCGGGACAGGGGAAGAAATGAGCAGTTCTTC. Translation: CASSPSRDRGRNEQFF.

V usage is TRBV11-2 and J usage is TRBJ1-4; 7 bases map to TRBD1. After removal of 6 bases from V and 4 bases from J, the junction contained 8 bases not matched to a gene. The V gene's germline CDR1 is SGHAT and CDR2 FQNNGV. The CDR3 extends over 15 amino acids. This CDR3 reads CASSQAGQHNEKLFF. The CDR3 DNA follows: TGTGCCAGCAGTCAGGCGGGACAGCATAATGAAAAACTGTTTTTT.

In this sample, this clonotype turned up a few times. CDR3 protein: CASTQGGSYNEQFF. Written as DNA, the CDR3 is TGTGCCAGCACTCAGGGGGGGTCCTACAATGAGCAGTTCTTC. This chain joins TRBV2 and TRBJ2-1; D possibly uses TRBD1 or TRBD2 (7 bases each). V was cut by 7 bases and J by 1 base, with 11 bases left in between. This CDR3 region has 14 residues. Germline V gives CDR1 SNHLY, CDR2 FYNNEI. Full variable domain (rest looked up from reference TRBV2 and TRBJ2-1): EPEVTQTPSHQVTQMGQEVILRCVPISNHLYFYWYRQILGQKVEFLVSFYNNEISEKSEIFDDQFSVERPDGSNFTLKIRSTKLEDSAMYFCASTQGGSYNEQFFGPGTRLTVL.

This clonotype has a count of ten or more. The chain couples TRBV28 to TRBJ1-4; no firm D call. The germline gives CDR1 MDHEN, CDR2 SYDVKM. Between the trimmed V and J ends, which lost 0 bases and 0 bases, there was a span of 8 bases. The CDR3 extends over 16 amino acids. The CDR3 here is CASSLWDLATNEKLFF. The CDR3 nucleotides are TGTGCCAGCAGTTTATGGGACCTTGCAACTAATGAAAAACTGTTTTTT.